This TCR beta chain was captured in a study of CD8+ T cells in alopecia areata. The germline gives CDR1 SEHNR, CDR2 FQNEAQ (reference sequence). The CDR3 is 15 residues long. V lost 3 bases and J 4 bases, leaving 10 bases between the germline ends. Extracted RNA was reverse transcribed into cDNA, the sequencing template. Generated by immunoSEQ multiplex PCR, the TCRdb table keeps only in-frame clones and is missing some. This table has 65,000 to 75,000 clones, about 45% appearing once. This receptor was obtained from a human donor with alopecia areata. The chain combines TRBV7-9 with TRBJ2-6; TRBD2 is a possible D gene (5 bases). The specimen was CD8+ T cells sorted from blood, collected at week 0. The CDR3 DNA follows: TGTGCCAGCAGCTTCGAAGGACTCGGGGCCAACGTCCTGACTTTC. Translation: CASSFEGLGANVLTF.